This TCR beta chain was observed in a study of T cell responses to AZD1222 COVID-19 vaccine. Study in general: Second-dose recipients at about 4 or about 12 weeks were treated as one pooled group. General study findings and limits: Researchers report vaccine-associated CD4 TCRs spanning spike, with dominance at 160-218 and 743-854. Clonal diversity was possibly underestimated, and white British individuals and females predominated among donors.

The V gene's germline CDR1 is MNHEY and CDR2 SVGAGI. The CDR3 contains 15 residues. V dropped 5 bases and J dropped 4 bases, with 14 bases sitting between them. As concerns this clone: What it binds is not known.

TCRdb's copy holds only in-frame clones and misses some; the assay was immunoSEQ multiplex PCR. The table has around 180,000 clones, roughly 92% seen once. Source: peripheral blood, taken on day 0 of AZD1222 vaccination. The V gene is TRBV6-5, the J gene TRBJ2-2, with D unresolved. The receptor's source is an adult in good health. The chain's CDR3 is CASSPARPSTGELFF. For the CDR3, the DNA is TGTGCCAGCAGTCCCGCTCGGCCGAGCACCGGGGAGCTGTTTTTT.